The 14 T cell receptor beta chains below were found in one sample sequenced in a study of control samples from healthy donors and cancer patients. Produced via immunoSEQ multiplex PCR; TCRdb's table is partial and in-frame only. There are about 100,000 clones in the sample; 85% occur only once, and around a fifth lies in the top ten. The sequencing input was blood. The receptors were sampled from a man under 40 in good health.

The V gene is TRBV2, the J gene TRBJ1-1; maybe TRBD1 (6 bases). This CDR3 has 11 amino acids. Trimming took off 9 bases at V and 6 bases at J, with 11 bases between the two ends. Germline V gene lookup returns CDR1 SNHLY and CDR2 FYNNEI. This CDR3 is CASGRGSEAFF. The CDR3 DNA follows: TGTGCCAGTGGCAGGGGTTCTGAAGCTTTCTTT.

CDR3 amino acids: CASSLELGEKLFF. The DNA of the CDR3 is TGCGCCAGCAGCTTGGAGCTGGGGGAAAAACTGTTTTTT. The chain recombines TRBV5-1 with TRBJ1-4; D not resolved. The CDR3 length is 13 residues. Germline CDR1 and CDR2: SGHRS and YFSETQ. Trimming stripped 0 bases from V and 8 bases from J, with 8 bases between.

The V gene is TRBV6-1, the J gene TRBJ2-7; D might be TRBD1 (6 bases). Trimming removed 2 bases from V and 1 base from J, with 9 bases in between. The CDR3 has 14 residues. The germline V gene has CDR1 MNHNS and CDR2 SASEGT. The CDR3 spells CASSESGQSYEQYF. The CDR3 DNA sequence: TGTGCCAGCAGTGAAAGTGGACAGTCCTACGAGCAGTACTTC.

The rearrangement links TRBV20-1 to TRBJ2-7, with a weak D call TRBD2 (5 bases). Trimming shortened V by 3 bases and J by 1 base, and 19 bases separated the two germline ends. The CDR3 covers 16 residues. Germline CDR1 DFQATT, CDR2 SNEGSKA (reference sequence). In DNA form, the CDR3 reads TGCAGTGCTAGTCGGCCCCGGGGTGTATATTCCTACGAGCAGTACTTC. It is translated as CSASRPRGVYSYEQYF.

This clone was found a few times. CDR3 amino acids: CASSYGDGDEQFF. Here the CDR3 DNA reads TGTGCCAGCAGTTACGGCGATGGCGATGAGCAGTTCTTC. This chain links TRBV6-5 with TRBJ2-1; D not certain. The CDR3 extends over 13 amino acids. Looked up from germline, CDR1 is MNHEY and CDR2 is SVGAGI. With 2 bases removed from V and 8 bases from J, the gap between germline ends came to 10 bases.

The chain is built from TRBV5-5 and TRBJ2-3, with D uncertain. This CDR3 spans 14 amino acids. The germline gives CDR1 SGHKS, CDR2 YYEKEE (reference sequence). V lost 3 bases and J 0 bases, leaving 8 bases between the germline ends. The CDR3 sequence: CASSWTGSTDTQYF. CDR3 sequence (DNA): TGTGCCAGCAGCTGGACGGGCAGCACAGATACGCAGTATTTT.

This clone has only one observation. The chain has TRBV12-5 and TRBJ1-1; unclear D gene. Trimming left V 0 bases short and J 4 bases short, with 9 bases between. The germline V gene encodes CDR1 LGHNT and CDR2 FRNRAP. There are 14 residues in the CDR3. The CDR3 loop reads CASGLVTLVTEAFF. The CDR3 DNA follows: TGTGCTAGTGGTTTGGTGACCCTTGTCACTGAAGCTTTCTTT.

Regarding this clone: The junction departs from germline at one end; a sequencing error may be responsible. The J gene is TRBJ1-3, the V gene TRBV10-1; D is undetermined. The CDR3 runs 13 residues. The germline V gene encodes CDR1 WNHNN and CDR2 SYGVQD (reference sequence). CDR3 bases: TGCGCAAGCAGTGATGGTTCTGGAAACACCATATATTTT. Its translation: CASSDGSGNTIYF.

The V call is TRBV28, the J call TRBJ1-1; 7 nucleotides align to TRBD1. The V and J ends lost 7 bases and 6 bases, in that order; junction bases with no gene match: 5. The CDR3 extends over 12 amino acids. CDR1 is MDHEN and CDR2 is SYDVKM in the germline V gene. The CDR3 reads CASTRGTAEAFF. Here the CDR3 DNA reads TGTGCCAGCACGAGGGGGACAGCTGAAGCTTTCTTT.

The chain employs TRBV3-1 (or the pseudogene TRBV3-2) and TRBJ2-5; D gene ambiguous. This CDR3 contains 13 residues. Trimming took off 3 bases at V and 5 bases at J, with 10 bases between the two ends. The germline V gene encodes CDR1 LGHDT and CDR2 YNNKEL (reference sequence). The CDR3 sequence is CASSHRNGETQYF. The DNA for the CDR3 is TGTGCCAGCAGCCACAGGAATGGGGAGACCCAGTACTTC.

The CDR3 reads CASWDREADTQYF. The CDR3 nucleotides are TGTGCCAGCTGGGACAGGGAAGCAGATACGCAGTATTTT. The chain links TRBV28 to TRBJ2-3; 9 positions agree with TRBD1. Germline CDR1 and CDR2: MDHEN and SYDVKM. The ends lost 8 bases at V and 4 bases at J; junction bases unmatched: 4. This CDR3 comprises 13 residues. The full variable domain, in which reference TRBV28 and TRBJ2-3 provide the parts outside the CDR3, is DVKVTQSSRYLVKRTGEKVFLECVQDMDHENMFWYRQDPGLGLRLIYFSYDVKMKEKGDIPEGYSVSREKKERFSLILESASTNQTSMYLCASWDREADTQYFGPGTRLTVL.

CDR3 coding DNA: TGCGCCAGCAGACCAGCGGGGGGGCTTCACAATGAGCAGTTCTTC. Encoded protein: CASRPAGGLHNEQFF. The rearrangement uses TRBV5-1 and TRBJ2-1; TRBD2 agrees at 10 bases. Per the germline V gene, CDR1 is SGHRS and CDR2 is YFSETQ. J gave up 5 bases and V 5 bases, and 7 bases lay outside the gene matches. The CDR3 is 15 residues long.

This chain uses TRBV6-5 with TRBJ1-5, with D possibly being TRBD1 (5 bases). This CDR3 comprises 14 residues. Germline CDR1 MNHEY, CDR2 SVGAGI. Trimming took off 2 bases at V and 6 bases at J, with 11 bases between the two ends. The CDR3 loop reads CASSYGQGRQPQHF. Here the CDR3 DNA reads TGTGCCAGCAGTTACGGGCAGGGCCGTCAGCCCCAGCATTTT.

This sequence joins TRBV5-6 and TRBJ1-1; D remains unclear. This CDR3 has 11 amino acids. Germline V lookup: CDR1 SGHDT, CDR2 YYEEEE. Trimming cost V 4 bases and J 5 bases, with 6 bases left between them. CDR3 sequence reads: CASSARTEAFF. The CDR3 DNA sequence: TGTGCCAGCAGCGCGCGGACTGAAGCTTTCTTT.